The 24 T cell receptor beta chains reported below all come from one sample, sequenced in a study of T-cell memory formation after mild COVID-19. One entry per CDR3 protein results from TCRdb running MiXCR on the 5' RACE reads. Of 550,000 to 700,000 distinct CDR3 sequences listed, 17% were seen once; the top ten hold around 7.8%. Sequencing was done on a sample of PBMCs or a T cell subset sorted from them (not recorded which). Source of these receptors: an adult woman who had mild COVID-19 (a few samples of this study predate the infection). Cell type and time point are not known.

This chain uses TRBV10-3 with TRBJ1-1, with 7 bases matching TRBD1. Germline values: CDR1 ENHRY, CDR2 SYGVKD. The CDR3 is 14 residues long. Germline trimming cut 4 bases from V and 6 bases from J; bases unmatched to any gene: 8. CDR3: CAISGPDRVPEAFF. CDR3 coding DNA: TGTGCCATCAGTGGGCCAGACAGGGTTCCTGAAGCTTTCTTT.

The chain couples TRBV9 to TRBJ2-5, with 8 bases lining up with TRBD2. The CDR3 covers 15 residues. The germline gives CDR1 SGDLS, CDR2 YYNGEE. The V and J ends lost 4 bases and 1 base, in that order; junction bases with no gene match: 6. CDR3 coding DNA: TGTGCCAGCAGCCCGCGGGGGGCTCCCCAAGAGACCCAGTACTTC. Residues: CASSPRGAPQETQYF.

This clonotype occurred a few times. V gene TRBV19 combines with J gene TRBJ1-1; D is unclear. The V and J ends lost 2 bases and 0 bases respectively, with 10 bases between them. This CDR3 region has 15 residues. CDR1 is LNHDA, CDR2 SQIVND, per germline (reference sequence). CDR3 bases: TGTGCCAGTAGTATAAAAAGTCAAATGAACACTGAAGCTTTCTTT. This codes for CASSIKSQMNTEAFF.

The CDR3 DNA reads as TGTGCCAGCAGTGATGCCCCTCCTTATTTTGAAGCTTTCTTT. Translation: CASSDAPPYFEAFF. The chain links TRBV6-1 to TRBJ1-1; no firm D call. The V gene's germline CDR1 is MNHNS and CDR2 SASEGT. V was cut by 3 bases and J by 7 bases, with 15 bases left in between. This CDR3 contains 14 residues.

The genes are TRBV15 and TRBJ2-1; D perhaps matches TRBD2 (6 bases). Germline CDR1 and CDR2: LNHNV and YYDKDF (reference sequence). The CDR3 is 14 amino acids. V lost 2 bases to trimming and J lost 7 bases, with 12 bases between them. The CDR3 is CATSRYPGENEQFF. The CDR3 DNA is TGTGCCACCAGCAGATATCCGGGGGAGAATGAGCAGTTCTTC.

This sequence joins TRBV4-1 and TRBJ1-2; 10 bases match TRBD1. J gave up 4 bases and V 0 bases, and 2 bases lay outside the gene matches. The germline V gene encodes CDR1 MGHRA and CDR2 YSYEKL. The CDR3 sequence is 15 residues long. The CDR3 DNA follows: TGCGCCAGCAGCCAAGATGACAGGGGGCTCTATGGCTACACCTTC. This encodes CASSQDDRGLYGYTF.

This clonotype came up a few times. The CDR3, as DNA: TGTGCCAGCAGCGTAAACCCAGGGGGGGGCACTGAAGCTTTCTTT. Protein product: CASSVNPGGGTEAFF. The V call is TRBV9, the J call TRBJ1-1; 7 positions agree with TRBD1. J lost 4 bases, V lost 1 base, and 7 bases had no gene match. The germline gives CDR1 SGDLS, CDR2 YYNGEE. The CDR3 length is 15 residues. Looking up the rest from reference TRBV9 and TRBJ1-1 gives the full variable domain: DSGVTQTPKHLITATGQRVTLRCSPRSGDLSVYWYQQSLDQGLQFLIQYYNGEERAKGNILERFSAQQFPDLHSELNLSSLELGDSALYFCASSVNPGGGTEAFFGQGTRLTVV.

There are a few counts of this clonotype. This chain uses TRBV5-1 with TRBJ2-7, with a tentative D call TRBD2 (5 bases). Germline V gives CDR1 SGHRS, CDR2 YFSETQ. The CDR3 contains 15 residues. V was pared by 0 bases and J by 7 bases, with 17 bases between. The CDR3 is CASSLGAAGRGEQYF. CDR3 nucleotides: TGCGCCAGCAGCTTGGGGGCCGCTGGGAGAGGAGAGCAGTACTTC. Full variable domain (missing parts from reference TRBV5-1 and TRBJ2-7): KAGVTQTPRYLIKTRGQQVTLSCSPISGHRSVSWYQQTPGQGLQFLFEYFSETQRNKGNFPGRFSGRQFSNSRSEMNVSTLELGDSALYLCASSLGAAGRGEQYFGPGTRLTVT.

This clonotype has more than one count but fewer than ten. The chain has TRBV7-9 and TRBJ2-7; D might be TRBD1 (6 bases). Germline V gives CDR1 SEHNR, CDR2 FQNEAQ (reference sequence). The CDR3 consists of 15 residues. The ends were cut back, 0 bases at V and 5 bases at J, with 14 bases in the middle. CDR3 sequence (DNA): TGTGCCAGCAGCTTAGCGCTGTGGGGGCACCACGAGCAGTACTTC. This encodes CASSLALWGHHEQYF.

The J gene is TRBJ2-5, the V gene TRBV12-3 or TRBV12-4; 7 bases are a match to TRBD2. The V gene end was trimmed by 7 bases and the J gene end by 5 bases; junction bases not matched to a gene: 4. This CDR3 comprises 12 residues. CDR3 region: CASKGGSETQYF. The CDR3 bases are TGTGCCAGCAAGGGCGGGAGTGAGACCCAGTACTTC.

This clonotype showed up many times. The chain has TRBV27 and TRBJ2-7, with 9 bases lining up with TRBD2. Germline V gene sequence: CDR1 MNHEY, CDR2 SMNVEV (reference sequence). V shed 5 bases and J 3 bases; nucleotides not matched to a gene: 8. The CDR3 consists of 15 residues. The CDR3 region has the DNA TGTGCCAGCAGTCCCTCGAGTAGCGGGAGCTACGAGCAGTACTTC. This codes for CASSPSSSGSYEQYF.

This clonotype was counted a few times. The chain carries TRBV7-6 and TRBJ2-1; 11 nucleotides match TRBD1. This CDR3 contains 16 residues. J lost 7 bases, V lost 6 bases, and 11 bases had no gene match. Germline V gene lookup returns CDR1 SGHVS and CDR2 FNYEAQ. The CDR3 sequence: CASSGTGTGGWNEQFF. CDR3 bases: TGTGCCAGCAGTGGGACCGGGACAGGGGGGTGGAATGAGCAGTTCTTC.

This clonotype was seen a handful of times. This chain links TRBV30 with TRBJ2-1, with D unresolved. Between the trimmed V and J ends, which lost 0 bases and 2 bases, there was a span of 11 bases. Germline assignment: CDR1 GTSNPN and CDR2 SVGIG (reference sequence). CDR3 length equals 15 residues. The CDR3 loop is CAWSVLALAYNEQFF. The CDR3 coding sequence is TGTGCCTGGAGTGTACTGGCCTTAGCCTACAATGAGCAGTTCTTC.

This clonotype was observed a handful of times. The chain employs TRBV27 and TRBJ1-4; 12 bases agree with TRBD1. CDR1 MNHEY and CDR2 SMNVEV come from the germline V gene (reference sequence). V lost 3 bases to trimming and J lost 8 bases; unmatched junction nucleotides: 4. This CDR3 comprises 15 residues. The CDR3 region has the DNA TGTGCCAGCAGTTTCTATGGGACAGGGGGCGAAAAACTGTTTTTT. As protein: CASSFYGTGGEKLFF.

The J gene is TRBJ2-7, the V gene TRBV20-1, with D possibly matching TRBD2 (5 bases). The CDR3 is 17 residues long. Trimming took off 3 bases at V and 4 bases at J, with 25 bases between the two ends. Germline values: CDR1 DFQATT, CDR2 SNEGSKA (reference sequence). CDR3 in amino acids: CSAREAHKLAPSYEQYF. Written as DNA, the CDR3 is TGCAGTGCTAGGGAGGCTCATAAACTTGCCCCCAGTTACGAGCAGTACTTC.

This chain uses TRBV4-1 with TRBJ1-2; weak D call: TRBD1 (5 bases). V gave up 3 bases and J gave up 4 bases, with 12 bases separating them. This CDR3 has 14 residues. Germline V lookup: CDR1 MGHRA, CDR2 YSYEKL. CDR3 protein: CASSQGRGTYGYTF. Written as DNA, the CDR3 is TGCGCCAGCAGCCAGGGACGGGGGACCTATGGCTACACCTTC.

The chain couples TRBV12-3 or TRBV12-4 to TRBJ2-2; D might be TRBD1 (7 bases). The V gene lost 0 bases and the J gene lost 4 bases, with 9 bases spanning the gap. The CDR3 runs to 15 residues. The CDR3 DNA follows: TGTGCCAGCAGTTTAGCCCAGGGGGGCACCGGGGAGCTGTTTTTT. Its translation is CASSLAQGGTGELFF.

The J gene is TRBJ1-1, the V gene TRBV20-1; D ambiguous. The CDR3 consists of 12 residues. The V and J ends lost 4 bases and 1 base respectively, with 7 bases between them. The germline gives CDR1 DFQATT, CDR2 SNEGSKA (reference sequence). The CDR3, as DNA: TGCAGTGCTATAGGAGGGAACACTGAAGCTTTCTTT. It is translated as CSAIGGNTEAFF.

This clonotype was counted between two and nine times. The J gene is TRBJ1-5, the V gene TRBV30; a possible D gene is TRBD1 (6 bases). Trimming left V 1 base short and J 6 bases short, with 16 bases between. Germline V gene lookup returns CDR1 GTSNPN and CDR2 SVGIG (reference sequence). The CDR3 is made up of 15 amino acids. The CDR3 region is CAWSAIGGRGQPQHF. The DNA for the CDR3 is TGTGCCTGGAGTGCCATAGGCGGCAGGGGTCAGCCCCAGCATTTT. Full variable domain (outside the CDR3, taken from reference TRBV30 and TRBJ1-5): SQTIHQWPATLVQPVGSPLSLECTVEGTSNPNLYWYRQAAGRGLQLLFYSVGIGQISSEVPQNLSASRPQDRQFILSSKKLLLSDSGFYLCAWSAIGGRGQPQHFGDGTRLSIL.

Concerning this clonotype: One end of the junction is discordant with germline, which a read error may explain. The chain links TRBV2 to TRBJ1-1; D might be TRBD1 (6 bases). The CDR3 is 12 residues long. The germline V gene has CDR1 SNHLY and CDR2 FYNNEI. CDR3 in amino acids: CASRTYREEAVF. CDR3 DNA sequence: TGTGCCAGCAGGACTTACAGGGAGGAAGCTGTCTTT.

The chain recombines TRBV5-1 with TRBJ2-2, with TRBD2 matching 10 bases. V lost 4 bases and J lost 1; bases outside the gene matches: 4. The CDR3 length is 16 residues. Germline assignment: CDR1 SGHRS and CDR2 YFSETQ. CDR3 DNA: TGCGCCAGCAGCCCAACTAGCGGGGTGAACACCGGGGAGCTGTTTTTT. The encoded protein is CASSPTSGVNTGELFF. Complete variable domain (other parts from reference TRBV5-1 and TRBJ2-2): KAGVTQTPRYLIKTRGQQVTLSCSPISGHRSVSWYQQTPGQGLQFLFEYFSETQRNKGNFPGRFSGRQFSNSRSEMNVSTLELGDSALYLCASSPTSGVNTGELFFGEGSRLTVL.

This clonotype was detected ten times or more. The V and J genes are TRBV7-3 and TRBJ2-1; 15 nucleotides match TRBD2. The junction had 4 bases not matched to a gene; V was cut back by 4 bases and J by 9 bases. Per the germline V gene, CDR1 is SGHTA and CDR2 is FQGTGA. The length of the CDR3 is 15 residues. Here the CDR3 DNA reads TGTGCCAGCAGCTCGGGACTAGCGGGAGGCGGTGAGCAGTTCTTC. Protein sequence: CASSSGLAGGGEQFF.

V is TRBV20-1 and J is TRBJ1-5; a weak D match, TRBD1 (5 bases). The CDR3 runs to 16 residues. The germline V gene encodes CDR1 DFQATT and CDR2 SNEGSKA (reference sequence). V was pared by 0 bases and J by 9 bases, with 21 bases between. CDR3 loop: CSARDPGLGMVGPQHF. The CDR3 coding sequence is TGCAGTGCTAGAGATCCGGGACTGGGGATGGTTGGGCCCCAGCATTTT.

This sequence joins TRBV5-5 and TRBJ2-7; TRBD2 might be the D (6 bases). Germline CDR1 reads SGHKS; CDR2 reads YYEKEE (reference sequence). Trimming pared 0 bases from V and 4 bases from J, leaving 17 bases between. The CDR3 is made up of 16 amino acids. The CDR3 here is CASSLVLWEALYEQYF. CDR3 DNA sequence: TGTGCCAGCAGCTTGGTCTTGTGGGAGGCCTTATACGAGCAGTACTTC.